The T cell receptor (beta chain) under discussion was sequenced for a study of shared T cell receptors in the human thymus. Using immunoSEQ multiplex PCR, the repertoire was profiled, and TCRdb retains in-frame clones only, with some absent. This table holds 55,000 to 75,000 clones, about 96% found once. The clonotype originates from a human donor. Sequenced: thymocytes.

In DNA, the CDR3 is TGTGCCAGCAGCTCAGGGTGGGACAGGGGCCTTCTTAACTATGGCTACACCTTC. This translates into CASSSGWDRGLLNYGYTF. This chain connects TRBV7-2 to TRBJ1-2; TRBD1 aligns across 10 bases. CDR1 and CDR2 from the germline V gene are SGHTA and FQGNSA. V was pared by 4 bases and J by 1 base, with 12 bases of the junction left unmatched. The CDR3 runs to 18 residues.